This TCR beta chain was obtained from a study of blood T cell repertoires in COVID-19. Looking at the study overall: Italy, Spain and the United States were the sources of the convalescent and acute COVID-19 samples. From T cells, B-cell-depleted T cells, or PBMCs came the material, which was cDNA or gDNA.

Per the original methods: It was from reference gene primer amplification that nucleated cell counts were estimated. This table comes from immunoSEQ multiplex PCR, and its TCRdb copy is limited to in-frame clones, with some not included. V and J calls and clone size follow that table, whereas D and trimming were derived from the DNA. Of around 250,000 clones listed, roughly nine tenths are singletons. The V end was cut by 0 bases, the J end by 8 bases, with 13 bases between. Germline CDR1 reads KGHSY; CDR2 reads FQNENV. The CDR3 has 15 residues. Sequenced: peripheral blood. This receptor was obtained from a man aged 55 to 70 with acute or convalescent COVID-19. The chain joins TRBV16 to TRBJ1-4, with a tentative D call TRBD1 (5 bases). CDR3 amino acids: CASSQSVRVDEKLFF. The CDR3 nucleotides are TGTGCCAGCAGCCAATCCGTCAGGGTAGACGAAAAACTGTTTTTT.